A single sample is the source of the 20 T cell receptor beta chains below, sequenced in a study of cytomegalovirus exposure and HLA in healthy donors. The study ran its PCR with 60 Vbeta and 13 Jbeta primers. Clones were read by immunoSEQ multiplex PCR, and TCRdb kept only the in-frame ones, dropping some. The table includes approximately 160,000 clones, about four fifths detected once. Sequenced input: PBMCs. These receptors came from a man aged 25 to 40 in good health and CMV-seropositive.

DNA for the CDR3: TGTGCCAGCAGTGCCCTTTCGGGGGGTAGCAACGAGCAGTACTTC. Its protein is CASSALSGGSNEQYF. The V gene is TRBV6-1, the J gene TRBJ2-5, with 7 bases identical to TRBD2. The J call may be in error: the DNA end matches TRBJ2-7 better. The CDR3 consists of 15 residues. Germline assignment: CDR1 MNHNS and CDR2 SASEGT.

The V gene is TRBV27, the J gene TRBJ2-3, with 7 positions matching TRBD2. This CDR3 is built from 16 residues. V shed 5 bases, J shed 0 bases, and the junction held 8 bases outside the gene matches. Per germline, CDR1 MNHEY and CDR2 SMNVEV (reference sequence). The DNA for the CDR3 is TGTGCCAGCAGTAGGGCTAGCGGAGGAAGCACAGATACGCAGTATTTT. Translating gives CASSRASGGSTDTQYF.

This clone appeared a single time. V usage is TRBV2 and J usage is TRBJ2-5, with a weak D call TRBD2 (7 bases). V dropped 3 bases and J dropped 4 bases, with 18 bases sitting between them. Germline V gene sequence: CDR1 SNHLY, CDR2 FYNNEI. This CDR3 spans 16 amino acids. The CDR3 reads CASSERGRGRAETQYF. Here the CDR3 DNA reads TGTGCCAGCAGTGAGCGGGGGCGGGGGCGGGCAGAGACCCAGTACTTC.

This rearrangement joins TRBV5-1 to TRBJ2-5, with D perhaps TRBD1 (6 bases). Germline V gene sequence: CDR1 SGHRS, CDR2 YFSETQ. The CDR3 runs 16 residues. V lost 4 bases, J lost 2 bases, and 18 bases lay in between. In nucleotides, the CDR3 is TGCGCCAGCAGCCCCTCGACAGGTCCAGGTCAAGAGACCCAGTACTTC. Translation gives CASSPSTGPGQETQYF.

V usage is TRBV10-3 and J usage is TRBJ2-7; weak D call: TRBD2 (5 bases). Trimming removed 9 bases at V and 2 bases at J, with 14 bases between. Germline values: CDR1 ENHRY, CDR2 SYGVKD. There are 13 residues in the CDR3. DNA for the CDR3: TGTGCCATACTAGGACCGGAGACCTACGAGCAGTACTTC. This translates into CAILGPETYEQYF.

CDR3 nucleotide sequence: TGTGCCTGGAGTGCTTCACTCAGGGAAGGGCAGCCCCAGCATTTT. Protein product: CAWSASLREGQPQHF. The rearrangement links TRBV30 to TRBJ1-5, with D perhaps matching TRBD1 (5 bases). V lost 1 base, J lost 7 bases, and 17 bases lay in between. CDR3 length: 15 residues. CDR1 and CDR2 from the germline V gene are GTSNPN and SVGIG (reference sequence).

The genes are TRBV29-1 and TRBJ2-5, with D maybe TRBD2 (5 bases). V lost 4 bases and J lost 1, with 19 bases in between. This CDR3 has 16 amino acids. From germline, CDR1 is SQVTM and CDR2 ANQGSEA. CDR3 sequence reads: CSVGARGRGTQETQYF. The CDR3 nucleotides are TGCAGCGTTGGGGCACGGGGTCGGGGTACCCAAGAGACCCAGTACTTC.

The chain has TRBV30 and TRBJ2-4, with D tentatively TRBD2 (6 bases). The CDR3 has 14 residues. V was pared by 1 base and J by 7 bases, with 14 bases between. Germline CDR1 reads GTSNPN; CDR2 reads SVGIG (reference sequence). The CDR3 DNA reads TGTGCCTGGAGTGCCCTGGGGGGTTGGAACATTCAGTACTTC. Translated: CAWSALGGWNIQYF.

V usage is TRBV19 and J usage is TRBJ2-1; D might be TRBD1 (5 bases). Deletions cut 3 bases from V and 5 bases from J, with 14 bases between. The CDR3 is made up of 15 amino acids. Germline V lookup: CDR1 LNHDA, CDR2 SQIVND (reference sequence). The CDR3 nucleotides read TGTGCCAGTAGTATTTCCCTGGACACAAACAATGAGCAGTTCTTC. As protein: CASSISLDTNNEQFF.

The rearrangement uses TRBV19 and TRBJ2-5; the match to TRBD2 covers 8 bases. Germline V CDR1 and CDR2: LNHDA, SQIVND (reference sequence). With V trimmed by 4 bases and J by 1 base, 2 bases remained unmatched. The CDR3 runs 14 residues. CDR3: CASSTGTSQETQYF. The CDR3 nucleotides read TGTGCCAGTAGTACCGGGACTAGCCAAGAGACCCAGTACTTC.

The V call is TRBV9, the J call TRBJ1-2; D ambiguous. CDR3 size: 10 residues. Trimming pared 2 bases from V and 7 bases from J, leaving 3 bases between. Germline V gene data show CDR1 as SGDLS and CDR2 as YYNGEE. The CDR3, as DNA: TGTGCCAGCAGCGTTCGTGGCTACACCTTC. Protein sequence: CASSVRGYTF. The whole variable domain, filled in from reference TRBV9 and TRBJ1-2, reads DSGVTQTPKHLITATGQRVTLRCSPRSGDLSVYWYQQSLDQGLQFLIQYYNGEERAKGNILERFSAQQFPDLHSELNLSSLELGDSALYFCASSVRGYTFGSGTRLTVV.

For the CDR3, the DNA is TGCGCCAGCAGCCAAGATGGGGCTTACAATGAGCAGTTCTTC. Translation: CASSQDGAYNEQFF. The chain uses TRBV4-1 and TRBJ2-1; possibly TRBD1 for D (5 bases). This CDR3 has 14 residues. Germline loops: CDR1 MGHRA, CDR2 YSYEKL. V shed 0 bases and J shed 4 bases, with 7 bases lying between them.

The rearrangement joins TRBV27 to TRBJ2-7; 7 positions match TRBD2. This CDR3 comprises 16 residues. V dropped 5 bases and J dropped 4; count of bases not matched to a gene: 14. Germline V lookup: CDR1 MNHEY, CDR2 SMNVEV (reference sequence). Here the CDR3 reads CASSPQSGRALYEQYF. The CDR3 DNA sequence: TGTGCCAGCAGTCCCCAGAGTGGGAGGGCCTTATACGAGCAGTACTTC.

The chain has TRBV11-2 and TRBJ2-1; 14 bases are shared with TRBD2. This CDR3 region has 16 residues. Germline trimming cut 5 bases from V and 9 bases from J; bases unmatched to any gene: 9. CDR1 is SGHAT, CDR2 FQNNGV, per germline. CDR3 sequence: CASSPGLAGVFPEQFF. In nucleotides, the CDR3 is TGTGCCAGCAGCCCGGGACTAGCGGGAGTCTTCCCTGAGCAGTTCTTC.

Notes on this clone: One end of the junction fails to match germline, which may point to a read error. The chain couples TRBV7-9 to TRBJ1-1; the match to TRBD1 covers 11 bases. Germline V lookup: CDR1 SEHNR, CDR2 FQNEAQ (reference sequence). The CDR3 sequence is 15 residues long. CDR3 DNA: TGTTCCAGCAGCTTAGGGACAGGGGGGCGGACTGAAGCTTTCTTT. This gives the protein CSSSLGTGGRTEAFF.

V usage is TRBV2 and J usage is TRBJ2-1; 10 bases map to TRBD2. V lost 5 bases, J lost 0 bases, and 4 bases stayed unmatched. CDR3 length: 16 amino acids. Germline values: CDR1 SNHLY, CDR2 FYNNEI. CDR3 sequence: CASSFWTSGSYNEQFF. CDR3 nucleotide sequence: TGTGCCAGCAGTTTTTGGACTAGCGGCTCCTACAATGAGCAGTTCTTC.

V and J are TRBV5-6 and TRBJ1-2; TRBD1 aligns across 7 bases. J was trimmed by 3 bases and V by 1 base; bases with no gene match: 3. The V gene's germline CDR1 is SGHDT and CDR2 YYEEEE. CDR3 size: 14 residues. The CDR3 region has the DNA TGTGCCAGCAGCTTGACAGGGGATCACTATGGCTACACCTTC. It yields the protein CASSLTGDHYGYTF.

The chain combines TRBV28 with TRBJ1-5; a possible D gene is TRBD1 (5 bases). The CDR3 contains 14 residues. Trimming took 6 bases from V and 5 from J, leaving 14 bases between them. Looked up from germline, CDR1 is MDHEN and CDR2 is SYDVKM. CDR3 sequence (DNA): TGTGCCAGCAGATCCCCAGGGAACCATCAGCCCCAGCATTTT. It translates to CASRSPGNHQPQHF. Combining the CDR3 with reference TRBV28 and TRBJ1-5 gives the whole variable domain DVKVTQSSRYLVKRTGEKVFLECVQDMDHENMFWYRQDPGLGLRLIYFSYDVKMKEKGDIPEGYSVSREKKERFSLILESASTNQTSMYLCASRSPGNHQPQHFGDGTRLSIL.

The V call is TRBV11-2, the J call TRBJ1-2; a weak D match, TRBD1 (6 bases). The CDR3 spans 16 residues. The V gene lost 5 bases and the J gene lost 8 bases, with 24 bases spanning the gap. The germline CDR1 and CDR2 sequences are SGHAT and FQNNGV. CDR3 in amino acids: CASSPVRVKTGRGYTF. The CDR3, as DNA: TGTGCCAGCAGCCCGGTCCGAGTTAAGACAGGACGCGGCTACACCTTC.

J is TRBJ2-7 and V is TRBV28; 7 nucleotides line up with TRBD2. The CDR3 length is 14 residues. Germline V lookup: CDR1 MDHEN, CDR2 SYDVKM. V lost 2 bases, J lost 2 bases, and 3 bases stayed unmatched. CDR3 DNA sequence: TGTGCCAGCAGTTTAATTCTAGCGGCCTACGAGCAGTACTTC. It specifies CASSLILAAYEQYF. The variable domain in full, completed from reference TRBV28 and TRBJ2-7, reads DVKVTQSSRYLVKRTGEKVFLECVQDMDHENMFWYRQDPGLGLRLIYFSYDVKMKEKGDIPEGYSVSREKKERFSLILESASTNQTSMYLCASSLILAAYEQYFGPGTRLTVT.